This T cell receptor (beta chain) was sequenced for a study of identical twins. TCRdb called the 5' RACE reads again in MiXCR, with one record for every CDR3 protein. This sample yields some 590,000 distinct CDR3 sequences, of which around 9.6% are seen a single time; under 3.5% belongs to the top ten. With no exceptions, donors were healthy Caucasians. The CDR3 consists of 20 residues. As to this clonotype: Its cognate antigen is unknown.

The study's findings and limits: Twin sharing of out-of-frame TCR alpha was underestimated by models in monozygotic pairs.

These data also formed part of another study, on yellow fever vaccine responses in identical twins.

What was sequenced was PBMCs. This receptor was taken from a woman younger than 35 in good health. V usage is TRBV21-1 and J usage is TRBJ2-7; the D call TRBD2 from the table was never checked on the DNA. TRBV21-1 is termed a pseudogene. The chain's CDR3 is CASSKVPSGSSAPTSYEQYF. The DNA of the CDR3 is TGTGCCAGCAGCAAAGTACCTAGCGGGAGTAGTGCCCCGACGTCTTACGAGCAGTACTTC.